In its sample, the clone carrying this T cell receptor (beta chain) was seen many times. Because the library targeted alpha chains, this beta chain is an off-target read whose size means little. The time point here: sample taken at primary tumor resection. Tumor, nontumor lung or frozen PBMC supplied whole RNA, sequenced without sorting. Single TCR cDNA molecules each had their own unique molecular identifier. TCRdb analysed the 5' RACE reads with MiXCR anew, one entry per CDR3 protein. The profile covers more than 9,000 distinct CDR3 sequences, with about 6.2% appearing a single time and about 9.3% taken by the ten largest. This sample is drawn from a study of spatial heterogeneity in lung cancer. Study context: In the raw reads, each unique TCR and UMI combination was present more than ten times on average.

Trimming at V came to 0 bases and at J to 8 bases, leaving 2 bases not matched to a gene. CDR1 and CDR2 (germline): LGHDT, YNNKEL (reference sequence). The CDR3 totals 13 residues. The chain couples TRBV3-1 to TRBJ2-3, with 7 bases matching TRBD2. The material was normal lung tissue next to the tumor, obtained at surgery. This clonotype was sampled from a male donor with early-stage non-small cell lung cancer. CDR3: CASSQELASTQYF. CDR3 nucleotide sequence: TGTGCCAGCAGCCAAGAACTAGCGAGTACGCAGTATTTT.